Below are 30 T cell receptor beta chains sequenced from a single sample in a study of blood T cell repertoires in COVID-19. Data came from immunoSEQ multiplex PCR; TCRdb stores just in-frame clones and leaves some out. The top ten clones hold roughly 3.5% of a sample with a few hundred thousand clones, over 65% of them seen once. What was sequenced was PBMCs or T cells enriched from blood (not recorded which). The receptors were sampled from a woman aged 55-70 years who had recovered from COVID-19.

V gene TRBV15 combines with J gene TRBJ1-4; D unclear. This CDR3 has 16 amino acids. Deletions cut 0 bases from V and 0 bases from J, with 8 bases between. Germline loops: CDR1 LNHNV, CDR2 YYDKDF (reference sequence). CDR3 sequence (DNA): TGTGCCACCAGCAGAGATTATGGAGCAACTAATGAAAAACTGTTTTTT. This codes for CATSRDYGATNEKLFF.

The V gene is TRBV2, the J gene TRBJ1-5; perhaps TRBD1 as D (5 bases). Germline CDR1 SNHLY, CDR2 FYNNEI. The V gene lost 6 bases and the J gene lost 6 bases, with 18 bases spanning the gap. CDR3 size: 15 residues. The CDR3, as DNA: TGTGCCAGCAGAAAAGGGGAGGGGTCTGGTCAGCCCCAGCATTTT. Protein: CASRKGEGSGQPQHF.

The rearrangement links TRBV19 to TRBJ1-6, with unresolved D. Trimming shortened V by 1 base and J by 10 bases, and 11 bases separated the two germline ends. Germline V gene data show CDR1 as LNHDA and CDR2 as SQIVND (reference sequence). The CDR3 totals 14 residues. The CDR3 region is CASSIGDTGSPLHF. CDR3 coding DNA: TGTGCCAGTAGTATAGGAGACACTGGATCACCCCTCCACTTT.

The chain recombines TRBV7-2 with TRBJ2-2; perhaps TRBD1 as D (5 bases). This CDR3 is 14 amino acids long. V was shortened by 7 bases and J by 3 bases, with 12 bases between the two germline ends. In germline, CDR1 is SGHTA, CDR2 FQGNSA. This CDR3 is CASTQQADTGELFF. The CDR3, as DNA: TGTGCCAGCACCCAACAGGCCGACACCGGGGAGCTGTTTTTT. Filled out from reference TRBV7-2 and TRBJ2-2, the complete variable domain reads GAGVSQSPSNKVTEKGKDVELRCDPISGHTALYWYRQSLGQGLEFLIYFQGNSAPDKSGLPSDRFSAERTGGSVSTLTIQRTQQEDSAVYLCASTQQADTGELFFGEGSRLTVL.

The V and J genes are TRBV7-2 and TRBJ1-3; D is unclear. The germline V gene encodes CDR1 SGHTA and CDR2 FQGNSA. CDR3 length: 15 amino acids. V was shortened by 1 base and J by 2 bases, with 9 bases between the two germline ends. The CDR3 DNA follows: TGTGCCAGCAGCTTAGGACAAATCGCTGGAAACACCATATATTTT. Its translation: CASSLGQIAGNTIYF. The whole variable domain, filled in from reference TRBV7-2 and TRBJ1-3, reads GAGVSQSPSNKVTEKGKDVELRCDPISGHTALYWYRQSLGQGLEFLIYFQGNSAPDKSGLPSDRFSAERTGGSVSTLTIQRTQQEDSAVYLCASSLGQIAGNTIYFGEGSWLTVV.

The rearrangement uses TRBV19 and TRBJ2-5; 7 bases align to TRBD2. The CDR3 length is 13 residues. Germline V gene sequence: CDR1 LNHDA, CDR2 SQIVND (reference sequence). V lost 5 bases, J lost 3 bases, and 3 bases stayed unmatched. The CDR3 here is CASSSGREETQYF. CDR3 sequence (DNA): TGTGCCAGTAGTTCGGGGAGGGAAGAGACCCAGTACTTC.

This clone was seen only once. The chain employs TRBV7-7 and TRBJ2-2, with TRBD2 identical over 7 bases. The CDR3 is 14 amino acids. CDR1 and CDR2 from the germline V gene are SSHAT and FNYEAQ (reference sequence). V trimming: 5 bases; J trimming: 9 bases; junction bases outside the gene matches: 9. CDR3 DNA: TGTGCCAGCAGCGAACCGGGACTATTCCGGGAGCTGTTTTTT. This sequence encodes CASSEPGLFRELFF.

In this sample, this clone turned up a few times. The chain couples TRBV11-2 to TRBJ2-1, with TRBD2 matching 14 bases. The germline V gene has CDR1 SGHAT and CDR2 FQNNGV. This CDR3 comprises 17 residues. V shed 8 bases, J shed 5 bases, and the junction held 11 bases outside the gene matches. The CDR3 coding sequence is TGTGCCAGCCGGAGAGGGTCGGGACTAGCGGGAGACAATGAGCAGTTCTTC. It translates to CASRRGSGLAGDNEQFF.

The CDR3 is CASSEEDVGAGRVGGYTF. DNA of the CDR3: TGTGCCAGCAGTGAAGAAGACGTAGGGGCAGGAAGAGTGGGTGGCTACACCTTC. The V call is TRBV6-1, the J call TRBJ1-2; tentatively, D is TRBD1 (5 bases). The germline V gene encodes CDR1 MNHNS and CDR2 SASEGT. V was pared by 1 base and J by 7 bases, with 25 bases between. This CDR3 is built from 18 residues.

The V gene is TRBV4-2, the J gene TRBJ1-2, with a possible D match to TRBD1 (6 bases). This CDR3 region has 15 residues. Germline CDR1 and CDR2: LGHNA and YNFKEQ. The V end lost 0 bases, the J end lost 5 bases, and 13 bases lay between the germline ends. The CDR3 coding sequence is TGTGCCAGCAGCCAAGACCGTACCACAGGGTATGGCTACACCTTC. This translates into CASSQDRTTGYGYTF.

This chain joins TRBV19 and TRBJ1-4; D gene uncertain. V lost 3 bases, J lost 6 bases, and 11 bases lay in between. Per germline, CDR1 LNHDA and CDR2 SQIVND (reference sequence). This CDR3 is 14 amino acids long. CDR3: CASSMRASYEKLFF. The CDR3 DNA reads as TGTGCCAGTAGTATGAGGGCAAGTTATGAAAAACTGTTTTTT.

The chain carries TRBV29-1 and TRBJ2-6, with D maybe TRBD2 (5 bases). Germline V gene sequence: CDR1 SQVTM, CDR2 ANQGSEA. V lost 5 bases, J lost 0 bases, and 8 bases lay in between. This CDR3 is 14 amino acids long. Written as DNA, the CDR3 is TGCAGCGTTCAAGGGAGCTCTGGGGCCAACGTCCTGACTTTC. Its translation: CSVQGSSGANVLTF.

The genes are TRBV5-5 and TRBJ1-3; possible D gene TRBD1, 6 bases. The V end was cut by 4 bases, the J end by 4 bases, with 18 bases between. Germline CDR1 reads SGHKS; CDR2 reads YYEKEE (reference sequence). This CDR3 region has 16 residues. CDR3 region: CASSRASTGIGNTIYF. The CDR3 bases are TGTGCCAGCAGCCGCGCGTCGACAGGCATAGGAAACACCATATATTTT. The variable domain in full, with the rest retrieved from reference TRBV5-5 and TRBJ1-3, is DAGVTQSPTHLIKTRGQQVTLRCSPISGHKSVSWYQQVLGQGPQFIFQYYEKEERGRGNFPDRFSARQFPNYSSELNVNALLLGDSALYLCASSRASTGIGNTIYFGEGSWLTVV.

The rearrangement uses TRBV6-6 and TRBJ1-1; D is undetermined. V lost 4 bases to trimming and J lost 4 bases, with 7 bases between them. Germline CDR1 reads MNHNY; CDR2 reads SVGAGI (reference sequence). The CDR3 runs 12 residues. CDR3 bases: TGTGCCAGCAGTTTCGGGAGCACTGAAGCTTTCTTT. Protein: CASSFGSTEAFF.

The V gene is TRBV7-2, the J gene TRBJ2-2, with TRBD2 matching over 8 bases. The CDR3 runs to 15 residues. After removal of 2 bases from V and 5 bases from J, the junction contained 4 bases not matched to a gene. Germline V gene lookup returns CDR1 SGHTA and CDR2 FQGNSA. For the CDR3, the DNA is TGTGCCAGCAGCTTAAGCGGGAGAGGAACCGGGGAGCTGTTTTTT. Translated, it gives CASSLSGRGTGELFF.

In this sample, this clone turned up a few times. V is TRBV5-4 and J is TRBJ1-1; 10 nucleotides line up with TRBD1. The CDR3 is made up of 16 amino acids. Germline CDR1 is SGHNT and CDR2 is YYREEE (reference sequence). V trimming: 0 bases; J trimming: 1 base; junction bases outside the gene matches: 3. The DNA for the CDR3 is TGTGCCAGCAGCTTGGTGACAGGGGGCGAGAACACTGAAGCTTTCTTT. This gives the protein CASSLVTGGENTEAFF.

The CDR3 DNA reads TGTGCCAGCAGCTTAGGGTCTAGCGGGAGAAGGGGACGCCAAGAGACCCAGTACTTC. Its translation: CASSLGSSGRRGRQETQYF. This chain joins TRBV7-9 and TRBJ2-5; 10 nucleotides match TRBD2. V was pared by 1 base and J by 1 base, with 12 bases of the junction left unmatched. Germline V gene data show CDR1 as SEHNR and CDR2 as FQNEAQ (reference sequence). This CDR3 comprises 19 residues. Together with reference TRBV7-9 and TRBJ2-5, the CDR3 gives the full variable domain: DTGVSQNPRHKITKRGQNVTFRCDPISEHNRLYWYRQTLGQGPEFLTYFQNEAQLEKSRLLSDRFSAERPKGSFSTLEIQRTEQGDSAMYLCASSLGSSGRRGRQETQYFGPGTRLLVL.

The V call is TRBV2, the J call TRBJ2-5; D might be TRBD1 (5 bases). Trimming removed 4 bases at V and 2 bases at J, with 8 bases between. Per the germline V gene, CDR1 is SNHLY and CDR2 is FYNNEI. This CDR3 is 13 amino acids long. As DNA, the CDR3 is TGTGCCAGCAGTGTACGACAGCAAGAGACCCAGTACTTC. This translates into CASSVRQQETQYF.

This chain uses TRBV5-1 with TRBJ1-4; TRBD1 might be the D (6 bases). This CDR3 contains 14 residues. V was pared by 3 bases and J by 6 bases, with 12 bases between. Germline CDR1 is SGHRS and CDR2 is YFSETQ. CDR3: CASSSGTSDEKLFF. The CDR3 coding sequence is TGCGCCAGCAGCTCCGGGACAAGCGATGAAAAACTGTTTTTT.

There are a few counts of this clone. The genes are TRBV5-1 and TRBJ2-7; a possible D gene is TRBD2 (7 bases). The V end lost 5 bases, the J end lost 5 bases, and 17 bases lay between the germline ends. CDR1 is SGHRS, CDR2 YFSETQ, per germline. The CDR3 spans 14 residues. The CDR3 sequence: CASSRWGGANEQYF. The CDR3 DNA sequence: TGCGCCAGCAGTCGCTGGGGGGGGGCAAACGAGCAGTACTTC.

The V call is TRBV5-1, the J call TRBJ2-7; 7 nucleotides line up with TRBD2. CDR3 length: 12 residues. The V gene's germline CDR1 is SGHRS and CDR2 YFSETQ. Germline trimming cut 7 bases from V and 4 bases from J; bases unmatched to any gene: 5. CDR3 residues: CASGGDGYEQYF. The DNA of the CDR3 is TGCGCCAGCGGGGGGGACGGGTACGAGCAGTACTTC.

The chain is built from TRBV11-2 and TRBJ1-1, with D unclear. The CDR3 totals 14 residues. Germline-derived CDR1 and CDR2 are SGHAT and FQNNGV. V was pared by 5 bases and J by 1 base, with 11 bases between. The CDR3 coding sequence is TGTGCCAGCAGCCCCCGGCGGGGGAACACTGAAGCTTTCTTT. Its protein product is CASSPRRGNTEAFF.

This clone was observed a few times. This sequence joins TRBV5-6 and TRBJ2-7; no firm D call. The CDR3 length is 15 residues. Germline V lookup: CDR1 SGHDT, CDR2 YYEEEE. V was trimmed by 0 bases and J by 3 bases, leaving 13 bases between them. The CDR3 DNA sequence: TGTGCCAGCAGCTTGGTCGGTGCCTTTAACTACGAGCAGTACTTC. Protein sequence: CASSLVGAFNYEQYF.

This chain joins TRBV20-1 and TRBJ1-2, with 8 bases aligning to TRBD1. The germline V gene encodes CDR1 DFQATT and CDR2 SNEGSKA (reference sequence). V lost 5 bases and J lost 4; bases outside the gene matches: 6. This CDR3 is built from 13 residues. As DNA, the CDR3 is TGCAGTGCTCGTGAGACAGGGGTCTATGGCTACACCTTC. Translation: CSARETGVYGYTF.

The V gene is TRBV5-4, the J gene TRBJ2-5; D gene uncertain. V dropped 0 bases and J dropped 2 bases, with 14 bases sitting between them. There are 16 residues in the CDR3. Germline CDR1 SGHNT, CDR2 YYREEE (reference sequence). CDR3 residues: CASSLDAGYAQETQYF. The CDR3 DNA reads TGTGCCAGCAGCTTGGACGCCGGTTACGCTCAAGAGACCCAGTACTTC.

This clone was recorded a few times. The gene calls are TRBV6-1 and TRBJ1-2, with a possible D match to TRBD1 (6 bases). V lost 2 bases, J lost 7 bases, and 8 bases lay in between. The length of the CDR3 is 12 residues. Germline assignment: CDR1 MNHNS and CDR2 SASEGT. CDR3 in DNA: TGTGCCAGCAGTGAAACAGGGCTTGGCTACACCTTC. This translates into CASSETGLGYTF.

V is TRBV5-1 and J is TRBJ2-2; D is ambiguous. Between the trimmed V and J ends, which lost 4 bases and 6 bases, there was a span of 10 bases. Per germline, CDR1 SGHRS and CDR2 YFSETQ. The CDR3 length is 13 residues. The CDR3 region has the DNA TGCGCCAGCAGCCTGAACTCGGCCGGGGAGCTGTTTTTT. Protein sequence: CASSLNSAGELFF.

The J gene is TRBJ1-4, the V gene TRBV18, with D possibly being TRBD1 (5 bases). Germline CDR1 KGHSH, CDR2 LQKENI. This CDR3 comprises 14 residues. V was cut by 2 bases and J by 3 bases, with 7 bases left in between. The CDR3 DNA follows: TGTGCCAGCTCACCAGGGGCCTCTAATGAAAAACTGTTTTTT. Amino acids: CASSPGASNEKLFF.

The chain carries TRBV19 and TRBJ2-7, with D maybe TRBD1 (5 bases). The CDR3 consists of 13 residues. The germline V gene encodes CDR1 LNHDA and CDR2 SQIVND (reference sequence). V was cut by 5 bases and J by 4 bases, with 12 bases left in between. The CDR3 sequence is CASSSPTDYEQYF. The DNA for the CDR3 is TGTGCCAGTAGTTCTCCGACAGATTACGAGCAGTACTTC.

In its sample, this clone was seen a few times. The J gene is TRBJ1-1, the V gene TRBV19; D gene uncertain. V was shortened by 3 bases and J by 5 bases, with 10 bases between the two germline ends. Germline CDR1 LNHDA, CDR2 SQIVND (reference sequence). The CDR3 runs to 13 residues. The CDR3 loop is CASSITSGTEAFF. Here the CDR3 DNA reads TGTGCCAGTAGTATTACATCCGGGACTGAAGCTTTCTTT.